This T cell receptor beta chain was captured by sequencing in a study of shared clonotypes between healthy human individuals. In germline, CDR1 is WNHNN, CDR2 SYGVQD (reference sequence). V was pared by 5 bases and J by 4 bases, with 5 bases of the junction left unmatched. The CDR3 runs 16 residues. Produced via immunoSEQ multiplex PCR; TCRdb's table is partial and in-frame only. The table records about 500,000 clones, around 77% of them present only once. The genes are TRBV10-1 and TRBJ1-4; TRBD1 matches 12 bases. The sequencing input was PBMCs. The source is a woman aged 35 to 49 in good health. Some clones in this sample may be carry-over from other donors' samples. The CDR3 spells CASSRDRGHINEKLFF. DNA for the CDR3: TGCGCCAGCAGTCGGGACAGGGGGCATATTAATGAAAAACTGTTTTTT.